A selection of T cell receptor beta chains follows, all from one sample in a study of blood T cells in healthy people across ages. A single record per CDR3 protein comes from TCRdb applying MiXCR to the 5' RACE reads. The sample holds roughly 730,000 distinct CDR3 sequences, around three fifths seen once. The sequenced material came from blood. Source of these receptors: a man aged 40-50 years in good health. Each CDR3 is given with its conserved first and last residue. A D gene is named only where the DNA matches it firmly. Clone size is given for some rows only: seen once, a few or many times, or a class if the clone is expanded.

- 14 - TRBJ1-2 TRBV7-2 TGTGCCACTTATTATACAGGATTCCGGAATGGCTACACCTTC CATYYTGFRNGYTF
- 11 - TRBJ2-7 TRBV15 TGTGCCACCAGCAGCCACTACGAGCAGTACTTC CATSSHYEQYF
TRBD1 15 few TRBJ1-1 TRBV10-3 TGTGCCATCAGTGTCAAAGGACAGGGGAACACTGAAGCTTTCTTT CAISVKGQGNTEAFF
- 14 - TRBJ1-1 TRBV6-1 TGTGCCAGCAGTGCCTCGGGGTTGAACACTGAAGCTTTCTTT CASSASGLNTEAFF
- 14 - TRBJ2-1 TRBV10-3 TGTGCCTCGGCAGGGGCCAAGACCTACAATGAGCAGTTCTTC CASAGAKTYNEQFF
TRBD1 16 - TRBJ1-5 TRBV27 TGTGCCAGCAGTCCAGCACAGGGGCTTGGCAATCAGCCCCAGCATTTT CASSPAQGLGNQPQHF
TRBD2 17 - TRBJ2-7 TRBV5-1 TGCGCCAGCAGCTTTGTTACTAGCGGGAGTAATTCCCACGAGCAGTACTTC CASSFVTSGSNSHEQYF
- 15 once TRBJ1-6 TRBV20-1 TGCAGTGCTCGTCGCGAGGCCGCCGATAATTCACCCCTCCACTTT CSARREAADNSPLHF
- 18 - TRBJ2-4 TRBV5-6 TGTGCCAGCAGCTTGGTTTTCGGGGGTAATGCAGCCAAAAACATTCAGTACTTC CASSLVFGGNAAKNIQYF
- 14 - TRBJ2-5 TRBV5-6 TGTGCCAGTGGGGGGGGGACAGAGCAAGAGACCCAGTACTTC CASGGGTEQETQYF
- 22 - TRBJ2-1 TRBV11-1 TGTGCCAGCAGCTTGTCGGGTCAAGAAGGGTGGGGCGGCCCGAGCTCCTACAATGAGCAGTTCTTC CASSLSGQEGWGGPSSYNEQFF
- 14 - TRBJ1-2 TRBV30 TGTGCCTGGTTTGTTGGGCAGATGAACTATGGCTACACCTTC CAWFVGQMNYGYTF
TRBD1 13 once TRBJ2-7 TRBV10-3 TGTGCCATCACCCGACAGGGAACCGACGAGCAGTACTTC CAITRQGTDEQYF
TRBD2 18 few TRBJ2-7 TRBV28 TGTGCCAGCAGCACCGGGACTAGCGGGATCCAGCTACCTTACGAGCAGTACTTC CASSTGTSGIQLPYEQYF
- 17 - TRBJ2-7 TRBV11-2 TGTGCCAGCAGCTTAGCGGATACAGACAGAACGAACTACGAGCAGTACTTC CASSLADTDRTNYEQYF
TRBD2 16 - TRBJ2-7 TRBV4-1 TGCGCCAGCAGCCAAATGGGATCGGGAGGGATCCACGAGCAGTACTTC CASSQMGSGGIHEQYF
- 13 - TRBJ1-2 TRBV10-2 TGCGCCAGCAGTGAGGCAGGTTTGGGTGGCTACACCTTC CASSEAGLGGYTF
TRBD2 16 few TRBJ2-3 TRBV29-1 TGCAGCGTGCTAGCGGGAGCATCGAGCTACACAGATACGCAGTATTTT CSVLAGASSYTDTQYF
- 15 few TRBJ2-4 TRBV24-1 TGTGCCACCAGTGACCCGGGACAAGCCAAAAACATTCAGTACTTC CATSDPGQAKNIQYF
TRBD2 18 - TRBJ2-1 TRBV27 TGTGCCAGCAGTATCCTCTTTGGGCTAGCGGGAAGGGGGAATGAGCAGTTCTTC CASSILFGLAGRGNEQFF
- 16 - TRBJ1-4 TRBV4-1 TGCGCCAGCAGCCAAGAGTACATCTACCCTAATGAAAAACTGTTTTTT CASSQEYIYPNEKLFF
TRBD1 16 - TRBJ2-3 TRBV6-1 TGTGCCAGCAGTGGCAGGGACAGGGAGAGCACAGATACGCGGTATTTT CASSGRDRESTDTRYF
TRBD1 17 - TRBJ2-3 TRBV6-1 TGTGCCAGCAGATCCACCTGGACAGGAGCTAGCACAGATACGCAGTATTTT CASRSTWTGASTDTQYF
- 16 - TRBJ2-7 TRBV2 TGTGCCAGCAGTGTTTCTGTAGGACTCCCGACCTACGAGCAGTACTTC CASSVSVGLPTYEQYF
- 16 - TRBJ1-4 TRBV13 TGTGCCAGCAGCTCCCAGGATGGGCAGGGGCATGAAAAACTGTTTTTT CASSSQDGQGHEKLFF
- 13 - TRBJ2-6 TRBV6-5 TGTGCCAGCAGTGCTGCGGGGGCCAACGTCCTGACTTTC CASSAAGANVLTF
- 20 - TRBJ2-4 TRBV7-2 TGTGCCAGCAGCTTAGCGCTAGAATCTGGGAACAGGGTAGCCAAAAACATTCAGTACTTC CASSLALESGNRVAKNIQYF
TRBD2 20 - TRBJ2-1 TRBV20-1 TGCAGTGCTACCGGGGGGGGCGGGGACGTGGTTACTCGGGTATACAATGAGCAGTTCTTC CSATGGGGDVVTRVYNEQFF
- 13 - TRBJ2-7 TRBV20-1 TGCAGTGCTAAAGGGGGTAGCATAGACGAGCAGTACTTC CSAKGGSIDEQYF
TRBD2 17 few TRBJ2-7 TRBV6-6 TGTGCCAGCAGGCCGGGACTAGCGGGAGATTCCCGCTACGAGCAGTACTTC CASRPGLAGDSRYEQYF
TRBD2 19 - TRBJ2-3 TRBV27 TGTGCCAGCAGTTTATCGACCGGGACTAGCGGGAGTTTTGAAGATACGCAGTATTTT CASSLSTGTSGSFEDTQYF
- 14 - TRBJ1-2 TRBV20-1 TGCAGTGCTAAGAAGACTACAGGCCACTATGGCTACACCTTC CSAKKTTGHYGYTF
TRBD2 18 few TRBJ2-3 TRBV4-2 TGTGCCAGCAGCCGAAGGATCCTAGCGGGGGACTTGCCAGATACGCAGTATTTT CASSRRILAGDLPDTQYF
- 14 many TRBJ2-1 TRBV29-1 TGCAGCGTTGCCGCCGTGGGGTCCTACAATGAGCAGTTCTTC CSVAAVGSYNEQFF
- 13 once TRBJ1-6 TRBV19 TGTGCCAGTAAGGATCCGATTAATTCACCCCTCCACTTT CASKDPINSPLHF
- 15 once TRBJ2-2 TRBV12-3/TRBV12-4 TGTGCCAGCACTAATGTGGGTGCAGTGGCCGGGGAGCTGTTTTTT CASTNVGAVAGELFF
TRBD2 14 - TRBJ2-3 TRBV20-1 TGCAGGGCAACCGCGGGAGGGCCGACAGATACGCAGTATTTT CRATAGGPTDTQYF
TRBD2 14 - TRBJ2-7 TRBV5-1 TGCGCCAGCAGCGCCGACGGGGACTACGAGAGGCAGTACTTC CASSADGDYERQYF
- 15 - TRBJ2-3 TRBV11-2 TGTGCCAGCAGCTTCCGGGCCGAGGTCACAGATACGCAGTATTTT CASSFRAEVTDTQYF
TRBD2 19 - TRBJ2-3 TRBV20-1 TGCAGTGCTAGAGATTTCAGGGCTAGCGGGGCAGCTGCGGGAGATACGCAGTATTTT CSARDFRASGAAAGDTQYF
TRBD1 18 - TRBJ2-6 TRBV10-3 TGTGCCATCAGTGAAGTACGGGACAGGGTATATGGGGCCAACGTCCTGACTTTC CAISEVRDRVYGANVLTF
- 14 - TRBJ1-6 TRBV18 TGTGCCAGCTCACCAGGGACTCAGAATTCACCCCTCCACTTT CASSPGTQNSPLHF
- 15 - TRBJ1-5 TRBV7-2 TGTGCCAGCAGCTTAGTAGGTGGTAGCAATCAGCCCCAGCATTTT CASSLVGGSNQPQHF
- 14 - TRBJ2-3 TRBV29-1 TGCAGCGTTGATGGGACTCATAACACAGATACGCAGTATTTT CSVDGTHNTDTQYF